Listed here is a single T cell receptor (beta chain). Its antigen is unknown. Looked up from germline, CDR1 is MNHEY and CDR2 is SMNVEV (reference sequence). Trimming stripped 1 base from V and 4 bases from J, with 11 bases between. The CDR3 runs 14 residues. The study treated chemo-refractory metastatic non-small-cell lung cancer patients with focal radiation plus ipilimumab CTLA-4 blockade. Generated by immunoSEQ multiplex PCR, the TCRdb table keeps only in-frame clones and is missing some. The profile covers roughly 120,000 clones, with roughly 77% appearing a single time and about 3.3% taken by the ten largest. This record belongs to a study of radiotherapy plus CTLA-4 blockade in lung cancer. Study as a whole: Objective response rate was about 19%; disease control rate, 25% to 35%. General study points: Radiotherapy plus ipilimumab was followed by expansion in blood of tumor-derived TCR clones.

The sequenced sample was peripheral blood, obtained from a patient treated with radiotherapy plus ipilimumab. This chain uses TRBV27 with TRBJ2-7, with a tentative D call TRBD1 (6 bases). The clonotype was recovered from a human donor with non-small cell lung cancer that progressed on radiotherapy plus ipilimumab. Some clones in this sample may be carry-over from other donors' samples. The CDR3 nucleotides read TGTGCCAGCAGTTTATTAGGACAGAAATACGAGCAGTACTTC. It specifies CASSLLGQKYEQYF.